The clone carrying this T cell receptor (beta chain) was detected a few times. Clones were sequenced by immunoSEQ multiplex PCR, and TCRdb holds only the in-frame ones, with some missing. The sample includes tens of thousands of clones, around three quarters of them seen just once. The sample is drawn from a study of blood T cell repertoires in COVID-19. Study in general: PBMCs, B-cell-depleted T cells, or T cells provided the cDNA or gDNA that made up the material.

V lost 6 bases to trimming and J lost 4 bases, with 11 bases between them. CDR3 size: 13 residues. The V call is TRBV6-7, the J call TRBJ2-3, with D tentatively TRBD1 (5 bases). TRBV6-7 is flagged as an ORF with uncertain function. The receptor was derived from a man between 65 and 85 years old with acute or convalescent COVID-19. The sequenced material came from peripheral blood. In nucleotides, the CDR3 is TGTGCCAGCAGCCGGATAGGGGCAGATACGCAGTATTTT. Its protein product is CASSRIGADTQYF.